The sample holds a few counts of the clone carrying this T cell receptor beta chain. The target antigen is unknown. The data were taken from a study of T cells in Graves' hyperthyroidism and ophthalmopathy. The wider study: Peripheral blood samples were taken at initial diagnosis, prior to any treatment.

This CDR3 contains 13 residues. Germline V lookup: CDR1 SGHRS, CDR2 YFSETQ. Trimming removed 0 bases from V and 7 bases from J, with 8 bases in between. Study-wide results and limits: Ophthalmopathy and stable hyperthyroidism were told apart by a 13 V-J model.

The CDR3 regions of TCR beta were amplified from RNA transcripts. Researchers ran a first-round RT-PCR on the TCR CDR3 using the HTBI primer set. MiXCR was run by TCRdb on the multiplex PCR reads, yielding one entry per CDR3 protein. The table shows hundreds of thousands of distinct CDR3 sequences, with 20% occurring only once. The sequence was collected from a middle-aged man with Graves' ophthalmopathy. The V and J genes are TRBV5-1 and TRBJ1-5; no clear D gene. Sequenced material: blood. The CDR3, as DNA: TGCGCCAGCAGCTTGGCTCCCGACCAGCCCCAGCATTTT. Residues: CASSLAPDQPQHF.